This T cell receptor (beta chain) was sequenced during a study of blood T cell repertoires in COVID-19. Profiling relied on immunoSEQ multiplex PCR, and the TCRdb table lists in-frame clones only, not all of them. The top ten clones hold roughly 2.9% of a sample with a few hundred thousand clones, approximately 89% of them seen once. Germline CDR1 reads LNHDA; CDR2 reads SQIVND (reference sequence). The junction had 7 bases not matched to a gene; V was cut back by 3 bases and J by 9 bases. This CDR3 has 15 residues. The specimen was PBMCs or T cells enriched from blood (not recorded which). The genes are TRBV19 and TRBJ1-6; TRBD1 aligns across 8 bases. This receptor was identified in a woman aged 45 to 65 who had been exposed to COVID-19. The CDR3 spells CASSMDRVGASPLHF. The CDR3 bases are TGTGCCAGTAGTATGGACAGGGTAGGGGCTTCACCCCTCCACTTT.